A selection of T cell receptor beta chains follows, all from one sample in a study of shared clonotypes between healthy human individuals. The repertoire was sequenced with immunoSEQ multiplex PCR; TCRdb's copy has only in-frame clones and lacks some. The sample holds around 2.5 million clones, roughly 93% seen once. The sequencing input was naive CD4+ T cells from PBMCs. The receptors derive from a man younger than 35 in good health. Some clones in this sample may be carry-over from other donors' samples. Each CDR3 is given with its conserved first and last residue. Fields, in order: D gene, V gene, clone size, J gene, CDR3 protein, CDR3 DNA. The D gene is left open where the match is weak. Not all rows give a size; the values are once, few, many and, for expanded clones, a class.

D gene: TRBD1; V gene: TRBV9; clone size: NA; J gene: TRBJ1-1; CDR3 protein: CASSDLNRGLGAFF; CDR3 DNA: TGTGCCAGCAGCGACTTAAACAGGGGTTTAGGAGCTTTCTTT
D gene: NA; V gene: TRBV15; clone size: NA; J gene: TRBJ1-4; CDR3 protein: CATSGMPGTNEKLFF; CDR3 DNA: TGTGCCACCAGCGGGATGCCGGGAACTAATGAAAAACTGTTTTTT
D gene: TRBD1; V gene: TRBV14; clone size: NA; J gene: TRBJ1-5; CDR3 protein: CASSQGDRGGQPQHF; CDR3 DNA: TGTGCCAGCAGCCAAGGGGACAGGGGAGGCCAGCCCCAGCATTTT
D gene: NA; V gene: TRBV5-1; clone size: NA; J gene: TRBJ1-3; CDR3 protein: CASSEGLFSGNTIYF; CDR3 DNA: TGCGCCAGCAGTGAAGGGCTTTTCTCTGGAAACACCATATATTTT
D gene: NA; V gene: TRBV6-6; clone size: NA; J gene: TRBJ2-2; CDR3 protein: CATQMATHTGELFF; CDR3 DNA: TGTGCCACCCAGATGGCTACTCACACCGGGGAGCTGTTTTTT
D gene: TRBD1; V gene: TRBV4-2; clone size: NA; J gene: TRBJ1-1; CDR3 protein: CASSQDLWWDRDKRGEAFF; CDR3 DNA: TGTGCCAGCAGCCAAGATCTATGGTGGGACAGGGACAAAAGGGGTGAAGCTTTCTTT
D gene: TRBD2; V gene: TRBV5-1; clone size: NA; J gene: TRBJ2-3; CDR3 protein: CASSLGLAGGATDTQYF; CDR3 DNA: TGCGCCAGCAGCTTGGGGCTAGCGGGAGGCGCCACAGATACGCAGTATTTT
D gene: NA; V gene: TRBV5-1; clone size: few; J gene: TRBJ1-5; CDR3 protein: CASSLDRDQPQHF; CDR3 DNA: TGCGCCAGCAGCTTGGACAGAGACCAGCCCCAGCATTTT
D gene: NA; V gene: TRBV7-3; clone size: NA; J gene: TRBJ2-5; CDR3 protein: CASSFGRDSETQYF; CDR3 DNA: TGTGCCAGCAGCTTTGGCAGGGATAGCGAGACCCAGTACTTC
D gene: NA; V gene: TRBV10-3; clone size: NA; J gene: TRBJ2-3; CDR3 protein: CAISEVAVGTDTQYF; CDR3 DNA: TGTGCCATCAGTGAGGTAGCAGTGGGGACAGATACGCAGTATTTT
D gene: TRBD1; V gene: TRBV4-3; clone size: NA; J gene: TRBJ1-5; CDR3 protein: CASSQGQDQPQHF; CDR3 DNA: TGCGCCAGCAGCCAGGGACAGGACCAGCCCCAGCATTTT
D gene: TRBD1; V gene: TRBV4-2; clone size: NA; J gene: TRBJ2-3; CDR3 protein: CASSQDLNPRTGRTDTQYF; CDR3 DNA: TGTGCCAGCAGCCAAGATCTGAATCCTAGGACAGGGAGGACAGATACGCAGTATTTT
D gene: NA; V gene: TRBV14; clone size: NA; J gene: TRBJ2-5; CDR3 protein: CASSQGTPYSQETQYF; CDR3 DNA: TGTGCCAGCAGCCAAGGGACCCCTTACTCACAAGAGACCCAGTACTTC
D gene: NA; V gene: TRBV6-1; clone size: NA; J gene: TRBJ1-3; CDR3 protein: CASVQSPNSGNTIYF; CDR3 DNA: TGTGCCAGCGTGCAGAGCCCAAACTCTGGAAACACCATATATTTT
D gene: TRBD2; V gene: TRBV27; clone size: NA; J gene: TRBJ2-7; CDR3 protein: CASSTLPGLAGSYEQYF; CDR3 DNA: TGTGCCAGCAGTACATTGCCGGGACTAGCGGGATCCTACGAGCAGTACTTC
D gene: NA; V gene: TRBV18; clone size: NA; J gene: TRBJ2-3; CDR3 protein: CASSLRVAASTDTQYF; CDR3 DNA: TGTGCCAGCTCCCTCAGGGTAGCGGCCTCCACAGATACGCAGTATTTT
D gene: NA; V gene: TRBV5-1; clone size: NA; J gene: TRBJ1-1; CDR3 protein: CASSLDPWGTEAFF; CDR3 DNA: TGCGCCAGCAGCTTGGACCCGTGGGGCACTGAAGCTTTCTTT
D gene: TRBD2; V gene: TRBV18; clone size: NA; J gene: TRBJ2-7; CDR3 protein: CASSLSAGGAYEQYF; CDR3 DNA: TGTGCCAGCTCACTCTCAGCGGGAGGAGCCTACGAGCAGTACTTC
D gene: TRBD1; V gene: TRBV30; clone size: NA; J gene: TRBJ2-5; CDR3 protein: CAWSLGQGRTETQYF; CDR3 DNA: TGTGCCTGGAGTTTAGGACAGGGGCGTACAGAGACCCAGTACTTC
D gene: NA; V gene: TRBV9; clone size: NA; J gene: TRBJ1-3; CDR3 protein: CASSPLGVSGNTIYF; CDR3 DNA: TGTGCCAGCAGCCCCCTAGGGGTCTCTGGAAACACCATATATTTT